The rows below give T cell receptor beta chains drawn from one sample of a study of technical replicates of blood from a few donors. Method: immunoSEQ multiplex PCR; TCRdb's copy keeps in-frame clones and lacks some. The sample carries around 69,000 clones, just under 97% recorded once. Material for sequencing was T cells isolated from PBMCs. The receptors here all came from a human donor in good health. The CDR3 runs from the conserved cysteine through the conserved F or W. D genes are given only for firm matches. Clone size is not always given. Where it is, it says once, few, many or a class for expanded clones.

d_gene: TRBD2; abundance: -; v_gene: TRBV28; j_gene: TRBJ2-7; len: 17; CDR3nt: TGTGCCAGCAGTTTGTTGTTCGGCTCTAGCGGGTTTTACGAGCAGTACTTC; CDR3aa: CASSLLFGSSGFYEQYF
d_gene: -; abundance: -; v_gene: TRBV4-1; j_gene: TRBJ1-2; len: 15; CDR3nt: TGCGCCAGCAGCCAAGTGGAGGGGCGCCCCTATGGCTACACCTTC; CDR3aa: CASSQVEGRPYGYTF
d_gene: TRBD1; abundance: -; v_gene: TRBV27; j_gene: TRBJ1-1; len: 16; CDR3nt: TGTGCCAGCAGTTCTGGGGACAGGGGGCTGTTCACTGAAGCTTTCTTT; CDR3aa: CASSSGDRGLFTEAFF
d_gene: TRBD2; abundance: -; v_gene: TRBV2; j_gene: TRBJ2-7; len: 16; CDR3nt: TGTGCCAGAGGGGAATTAGCGGGAGGGCCTCTTTACGAGCAGTACTTC; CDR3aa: CARGELAGGPLYEQYF
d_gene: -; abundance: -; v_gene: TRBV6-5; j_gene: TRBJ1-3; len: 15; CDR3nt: TGTGCCAGCAGTTACTCGCGACAGAGGAGAAACACCATATATTTT; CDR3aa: CASSYSRQRRNTIYF
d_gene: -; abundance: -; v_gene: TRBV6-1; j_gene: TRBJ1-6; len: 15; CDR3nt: TGTGCCAGCAGGGGTGGGGGCACCTACCCCATCACCCTCCACTTT; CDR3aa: CASRGGGTYPITLHF
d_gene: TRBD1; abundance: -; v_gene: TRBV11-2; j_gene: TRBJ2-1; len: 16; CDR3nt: TGTGCCAGCAGCTCCAACCGGGGACAGGTGTACAATGAGCAGTTCTTC; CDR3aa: CASSSNRGQVYNEQFF
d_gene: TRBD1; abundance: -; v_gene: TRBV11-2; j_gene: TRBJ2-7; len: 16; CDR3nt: TGTGCCAGCAGCGCTAAGGACAGGGGGCGAAGGTACGAGCAGTACTTC; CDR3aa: CASSAKDRGRRYEQYF
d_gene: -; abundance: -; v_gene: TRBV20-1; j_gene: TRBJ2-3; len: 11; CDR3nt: TGCAGTGCTAGAGGGCCCCGTACGCAGTATTTT; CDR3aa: CSARGPRTQYF
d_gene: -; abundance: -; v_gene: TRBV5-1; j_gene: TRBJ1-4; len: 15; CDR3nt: TGCGCCAGCAGCTCTACCGGGATTACTAATGAAAAACTGTTTTTT; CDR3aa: CASSSTGITNEKLFF
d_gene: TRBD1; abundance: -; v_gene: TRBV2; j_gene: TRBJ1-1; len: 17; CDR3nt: TGTGCCAGCAGTGCCGGTGGACGGGACAGTCCTTTCACTGAAGCTTTCTTT; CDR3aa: CASSAGGRDSPFTEAFF
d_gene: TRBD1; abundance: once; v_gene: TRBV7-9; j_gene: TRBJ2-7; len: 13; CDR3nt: TGTGCCAGCAGCCGGGACAGATCCTACGAGCAGTACTTC; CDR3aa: CASSRDRSYEQYF
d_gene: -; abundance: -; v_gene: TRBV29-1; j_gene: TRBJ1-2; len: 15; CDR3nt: TGCAGCGTACCCCCTAGGGGGAAAGCAAACTATGGCTACACCTTC; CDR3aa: CSVPPRGKANYGYTF
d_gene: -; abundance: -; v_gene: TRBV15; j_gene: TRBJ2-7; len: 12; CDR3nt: TGTGCCACTGGGACTCGGCGGGACGAGCAGTACTTC; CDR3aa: CATGTRRDEQYF
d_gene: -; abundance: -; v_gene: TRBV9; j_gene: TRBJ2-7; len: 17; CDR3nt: TGTGCCAGCAGCGTAGGAGGACAGGTCTCGGGAGTGAACGAGCAGTACTTC; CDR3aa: CASSVGGQVSGVNEQYF
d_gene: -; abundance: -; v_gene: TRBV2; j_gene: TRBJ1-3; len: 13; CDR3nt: TGTGCCAGCAGTGAAGCGCTATTTCACACCATATATTTT; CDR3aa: CASSEALFHTIYF
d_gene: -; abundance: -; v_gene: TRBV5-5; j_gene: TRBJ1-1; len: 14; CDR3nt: TGTGCCACCTTCTGGGGGGAATCGAACACTGAAGCTTTCTTT; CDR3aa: CATFWGESNTEAFF
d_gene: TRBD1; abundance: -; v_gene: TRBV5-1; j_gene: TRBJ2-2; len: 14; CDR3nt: TGCGCCAGCAGCCCCCGACAGGGCGCCGGGGAGCTGTTTTTT; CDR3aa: CASSPRQGAGELFF
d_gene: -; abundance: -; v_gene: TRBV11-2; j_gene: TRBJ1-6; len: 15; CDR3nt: TGTGCCAGCAGCTCCCTGACAGGAGTAAATTCACCCCTCCACTTT; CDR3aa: CASSSLTGVNSPLHF
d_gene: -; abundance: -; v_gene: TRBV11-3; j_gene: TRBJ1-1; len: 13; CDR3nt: TGTGCCAGCAGCTTTTCCGGGGGGACTGAAGCTTTCTTT; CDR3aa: CASSFSGGTEAFF
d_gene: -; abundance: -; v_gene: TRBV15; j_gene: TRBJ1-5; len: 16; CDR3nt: TGTGCCACCAGCAGTCCATACCTGGGGAGAAACCAGCCCCAGCATTTT; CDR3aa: CATSSPYLGRNQPQHF
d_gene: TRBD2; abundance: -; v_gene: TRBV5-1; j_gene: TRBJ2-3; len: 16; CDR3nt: TGCGCCAGCAGCTTGTGGGCTAGCGGAAGCACAGATACGCAGTATTTT; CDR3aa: CASSLWASGSTDTQYF
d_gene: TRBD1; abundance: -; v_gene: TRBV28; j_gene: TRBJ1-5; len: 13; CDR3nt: TGTGCCAGCACCCCGACAGGGAATCAGCCCCAGCATTTT; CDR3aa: CASTPTGNQPQHF
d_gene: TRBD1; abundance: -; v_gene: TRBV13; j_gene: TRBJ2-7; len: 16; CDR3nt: TGTGCCAGCAGCTTATCGCCGGGACAGGGGATCTACGAGCAGTACTTC; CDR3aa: CASSLSPGQGIYEQYF
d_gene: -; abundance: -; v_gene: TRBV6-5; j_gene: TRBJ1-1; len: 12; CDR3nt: TGTGCCAGCAGTCAGGGTCTTACTGAAGCTTTCTTT; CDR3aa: CASSQGLTEAFF
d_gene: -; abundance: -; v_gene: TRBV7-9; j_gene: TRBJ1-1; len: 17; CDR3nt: TGTGCCAGCAGCTTAGTACGGGTTTTGAGGGTGAACACTGAAGCTTTCTTT; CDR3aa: CASSLVRVLRVNTEAFF
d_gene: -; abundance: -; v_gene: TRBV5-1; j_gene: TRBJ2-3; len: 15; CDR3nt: TGCGCCAGCAGCTTGGCTTCGGGGGGCACAGATACGCAGTATTTT; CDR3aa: CASSLASGGTDTQYF
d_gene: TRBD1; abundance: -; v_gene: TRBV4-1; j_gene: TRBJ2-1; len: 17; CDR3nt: TGCGCCAGCAGCCAGAAGGGGGGGGACAGGGCCTACAATGAGCAGTTCTTC; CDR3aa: CASSQKGGDRAYNEQFF
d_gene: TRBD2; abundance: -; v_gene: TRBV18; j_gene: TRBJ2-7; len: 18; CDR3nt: TGTGCCAGCTCCCCTGTCCTTCCTAGCGGGAGGGCCGACTACGAGCAGTACTTC; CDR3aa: CASSPVLPSGRADYEQYF
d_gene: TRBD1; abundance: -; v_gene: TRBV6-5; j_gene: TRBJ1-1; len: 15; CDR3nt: TGTGCCAGCAGCCCCCGGACAGGGGGTTTCGCTGAAGCTTTCTTT; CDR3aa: CASSPRTGGFAEAFF
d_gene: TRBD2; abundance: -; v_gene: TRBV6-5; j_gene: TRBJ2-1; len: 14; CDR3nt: TGTGCCAGCAGGACTAGCGGGGGGGCCCATGAGCAGTTCTTC; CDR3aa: CASRTSGGAHEQFF
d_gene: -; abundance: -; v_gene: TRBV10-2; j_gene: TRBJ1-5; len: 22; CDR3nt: TGCGCCAGCAGTGATGACAAAAACCAAAAGACATACCCGGGGTTCAGCAATCAGCCCCAGCATTTT; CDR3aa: CASSDDKNQKTYPGFSNQPQHF
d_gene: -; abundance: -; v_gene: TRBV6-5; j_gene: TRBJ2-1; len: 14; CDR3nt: TGTGCCAGCAGTTACTCGTCTCTGAGAGCTGAGCAGTTCTTC; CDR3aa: CASSYSSLRAEQFF
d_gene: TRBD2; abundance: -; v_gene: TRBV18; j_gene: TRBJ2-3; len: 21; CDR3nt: TGTGCCAGCTCACCCACCCGTGGGCTAGCAGGGAGGGCCTTCTACACAGATACGCAGTATTTT; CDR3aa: CASSPTRGLAGRAFYTDTQYF
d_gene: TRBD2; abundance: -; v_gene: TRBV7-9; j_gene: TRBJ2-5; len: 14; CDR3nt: TGTGCCAGCAGTTTTAGCGGGAGTGGTGAGACCCAGTACTTC; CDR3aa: CASSFSGSGETQYF
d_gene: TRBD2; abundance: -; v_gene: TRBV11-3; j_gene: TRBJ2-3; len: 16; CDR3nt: TGTGCCAGCAGCTCCCATCCGACTAGCGGCACAGATACGCAGTATTTT; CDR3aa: CASSSHPTSGTDTQYF
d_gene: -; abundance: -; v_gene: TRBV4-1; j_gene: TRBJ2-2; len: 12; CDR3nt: TGCGCCAGCAGGACATCCACCGGGGAGCTGTTTTTT; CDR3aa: CASRTSTGELFF
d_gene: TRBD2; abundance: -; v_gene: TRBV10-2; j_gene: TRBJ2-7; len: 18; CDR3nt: TGCGCCAGCAGTGAGACTCCGGGTCTAACTAGCGGGAGCTACGAGCAGTACTTC; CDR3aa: CASSETPGLTSGSYEQYF
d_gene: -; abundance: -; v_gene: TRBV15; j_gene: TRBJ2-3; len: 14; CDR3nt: TGTGCCACCAGCTTTTGGGGAGTCACAGATACGCAGTATTTT; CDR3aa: CATSFWGVTDTQYF
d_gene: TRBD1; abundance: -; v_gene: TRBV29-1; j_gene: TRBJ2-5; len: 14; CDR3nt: TGCAGCGTTGAAGACCCCAGGGGGCTAGAGACCCAGTACTTC; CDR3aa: CSVEDPRGLETQYF
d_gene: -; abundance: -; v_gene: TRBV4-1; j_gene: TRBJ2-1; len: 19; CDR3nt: TGCGCCAGCAGCCAAGACAAGCTAGATCCCGGGACAACAAGCGGTGAGCAGTTCTTC; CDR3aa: CASSQDKLDPGTTSGEQFF
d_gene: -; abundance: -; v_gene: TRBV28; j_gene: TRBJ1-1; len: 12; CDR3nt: TGTGCCAGCAGTTTCGGGGGAACTGAAGCTTTCTTT; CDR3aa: CASSFGGTEAFF
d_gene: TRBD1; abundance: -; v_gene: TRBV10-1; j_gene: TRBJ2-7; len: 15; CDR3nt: TGCGCCAGCAGCCCCAAGGGACAGGGGGCCTACGAGCAGTACTTC; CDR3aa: CASSPKGQGAYEQYF
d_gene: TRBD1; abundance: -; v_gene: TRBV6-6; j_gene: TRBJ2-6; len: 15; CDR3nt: TGTGCCAGCAGCCACAGGGGGGCTGGGGCCAACGTCCTGACTTTC; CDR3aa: CASSHRGAGANVLTF